The 24 T cell receptor beta chains given below trace back to one sample, sequenced in a study of post-analysis software for immune sequencing data. Study findings and constraints: A few TRBV segments occurring more often in patients than controls included TRBV5-6, TRBV5-1 and TRBV20-1.

No antigen is known for these receptors. Carried by the TCR beta cDNA libraries were unique molecular identifiers. TCRdb re-analysed the PCR reads in MiXCR, keeping a single row per CDR3 protein. The sample records some 260,000 distinct CDR3 sequences, around 34% being singletons. The sequenced sample consisted of blood. The receptors were sampled from a girl aged 5 to 17 with multiple sclerosis.

For this clonotype: One end of the junction fails to match germline, which may point to a read error. The V gene is TRBV20-1, the J gene TRBJ1-6; unclear D gene. The CDR3 covers 14 residues. Germline values: CDR1 DFQATT, CDR2 SNEGSKA (reference sequence). In nucleotides, the CDR3 is TGCAGTACTAGAGATGACGGGCGAGGATCACCCCTCCACTTT. Translated: CSTRDDGRGSPLHF.

The CDR3 region is CASSLSGTGAYEQYF. The CDR3 coding sequence is TGTGCCAGCAGCTTGTCCGGGACAGGGGCCTACGAGCAGTACTTC. V gene TRBV7-6 combines with J gene TRBJ2-7; 10 bases are a match to TRBD1. CDR1 and CDR2 from the germline V gene are SGHVS and FNYEAQ. The CDR3 runs 15 residues. Trimming at V came to 3 bases and at J to 2 bases, leaving 4 bases not matched to a gene.

This clonotype was seen at least ten times. This chain uses TRBV6-6 with TRBJ2-7; D might be TRBD2 (6 bases). The germline gives CDR1 MNHNY, CDR2 SVGAGI (reference sequence). The CDR3 covers 12 residues. Between the trimmed V and J ends, which lost 6 bases and 6 bases, there was a span of 12 bases. The CDR3 nucleotides are TGTGCCAGCAGCCTCGGGGGTGCCGAGCAGTACTTC. This gives the protein CASSLGGAEQYF.

This clonotype showed up many times. The rearrangement joins TRBV25-1 to TRBJ2-3; D remains unclear. CDR3 length equals 12 residues. V was cut by 1 base and J by 4 bases, with 3 bases left in between. Germline values: CDR1 MGHDK, CDR2 SYGVNS. The DNA of the CDR3 is TGTGCCAGCAGTGAATTTGCAGATACGCAGTATTTT. This sequence encodes CASSEFADTQYF.

This sequence joins TRBV10-3 and TRBJ1-2, with a weak D call TRBD1 (5 bases). The V end was cut by 2 bases, the J end by 7 bases, with 14 bases between. Looked up from germline, CDR1 is ENHRY and CDR2 is SYGVKD. There are 14 residues in the CDR3. This chain's CDR3 is CAISELDISGGYTF. For the CDR3, the DNA is TGTGCCATCAGTGAGCTGGACATCTCCGGTGGCTACACCTTC.

Concerning this clonotype: Since a much larger clone is just one base distant, this may be a read error. The chain links TRBV6-5 to TRBJ2-3, with a possible D match to TRBD2 (6 bases). Per the germline V gene, CDR1 is MNHEY and CDR2 is SVGAGI. Deletions cut 7 bases from V and 6 bases from J, with 23 bases between. The CDR3 spans 16 residues. The CDR3: CASTVGGLLDSDTQYF. CDR3 sequence (DNA): TGTGCCAGCACAGTTGGGGGACTCCTAGACTCGGATACGCAGTATTTT.

This clonotype was seen ten or more times. The V and J genes are TRBV11-2 and TRBJ1-5; no clear D. CDR3 length: 14 amino acids. CDR1 and CDR2 (germline): SGHAT, FQNNGV. The germline V and J ends were trimmed by 1 base and 6 bases, with 10 bases remaining between them. The CDR3 is CASSLGPGPQPQHF. CDR3 nucleotides: TGTGCCAGCAGCTTAGGGCCGGGCCCTCAGCCCCAGCATTTT. Variable domain in full (rest from reference TRBV11-2 and TRBJ1-5): EAGVAQSPRYKIIEKRQSVAFWCNPISGHATLYWYQQILGQGPKLLIQFQNNGVVDDSQLPKDRFSAERLKGVDSTLKIQPAKLEDSAVYLCASSLGPGPQPQHFGDGTRLSIL.

This clonotype was counted at least ten times. The chain couples TRBV20-1 to TRBJ2-1; 7 nucleotides match TRBD1. The V segment lost 5 bases and the J segment 9 bases; nucleotides outside the gene matches: 13. Germline V gives CDR1 DFQATT, CDR2 SNEGSKA (reference sequence). The CDR3 consists of 14 residues. CDR3 DNA sequence: TGCAGTGCTGTACAGGGGTCTGTGGGTGGTGAGCAGTTCTTC. Translated, it gives CSAVQGSVGGEQFF.

This clonotype was seen repeatedly, ten times or more. The chain joins TRBV6-6 to TRBJ2-3; a possible D gene is TRBD1 (6 bases). This CDR3 comprises 14 residues. The V gene's germline CDR1 is MNHNY and CDR2 SVGAGI (reference sequence). V was cut by 5 bases and J by 8 bases, with 17 bases left in between. The CDR3 coding sequence is TGTGCCAGCAGTCCGCCACCGGTAGGGGGTACGCAGTATTTT. This encodes CASSPPPVGGTQYF.

This clonotype was observed a single time. This chain joins TRBV20-1 and TRBJ2-5, with 8 positions matching TRBD1. CDR1 and CDR2 (germline): DFQATT, SNEGSKA (reference sequence). J was trimmed by 5 bases and V by 3 bases; bases with no gene match: 5. This CDR3 spans 13 amino acids. CDR3 sequence (DNA): TGCAGTGCTAGTGACAGGGGAAGCGAGACCCAGTACTTC. Its translation: CSASDRGSETQYF.

The CDR3 nucleotides are TGTGCCAGCAGCTTAAGGGTGGCGGGAGCGTTTTGCGGGGAGCTGTTTTTT. Amino acids: CASSLRVAGAFCGELFF. The chain has TRBV11-2 and TRBJ2-2; TRBD2 agrees at 7 bases. The junction had 13 bases not matched to a gene; V was cut back by 2 bases and J by 7 bases. Germline V gives CDR1 SGHAT, CDR2 FQNNGV. This CDR3 region has 17 residues. The full variable domain, its missing parts supplied by reference TRBV11-2 and TRBJ2-2, is EAGVAQSPRYKIIEKRQSVAFWCNPISGHATLYWYQQILGQGPKLLIQFQNNGVVDDSQLPKDRFSAERLKGVDSTLKIQPAKLEDSAVYLCASSLRVAGAFCGELFFGEGSRLTVL.

This clonotype was observed a handful of times. The genes are TRBV5-1 and TRBJ2-2; D remains ambiguous. This CDR3 spans 15 amino acids. CDR1 SGHRS and CDR2 YFSETQ come from the germline V gene. V gave up 4 bases and J gave up 4 bases, with 14 bases separating them. CDR3 sequence (DNA): TGCGCCAGCAGCCAACCGGCAATTTCCACCGGGGAGCTGTTTTTT. Residues: CASSQPAISTGELFF.

This clonotype was detected ten times or more. The chain recombines TRBV7-9 with TRBJ1-2, with 8 bases aligning to TRBD1. The V gene's germline CDR1 is SEHNR and CDR2 FQNEAQ (reference sequence). V shed 5 bases, J shed 6 bases, and the junction held 14 bases outside the gene matches. This CDR3 region has 16 residues. CDR3 region: CASSDISHRGYDGYTF. In nucleotides, the CDR3 is TGTGCCAGCAGCGACATCAGCCACAGGGGGTATGATGGCTACACCTTC.

Ten or more counts support this clonotype. The chain recombines TRBV18 with TRBJ2-1; TRBD2 matches at 12 bases. V dropped 6 bases and J dropped 5; count of bases not matched to a gene: 5. This CDR3 comprises 15 residues. CDR1 KGHSH and CDR2 LQKENI come from the germline V gene. The DNA of the CDR3 is TGTGCCAGCTCTCGGACTAGCGGGACGGACAATGAGCAGTTCTTC. Protein: CASSRTSGTDNEQFF.

Ten or more counts support this clonotype. The rearrangement links TRBV7-8 to TRBJ2-1, with 9 bases fitting TRBD1. Per the germline V gene, CDR1 is SGHVS and CDR2 is FQNEAQ. V shed 5 bases and J 3 bases; nucleotides not matched to a gene: 5. The CDR3 extends over 15 amino acids. In DNA, the CDR3 is TGTGCCAGCAGCCGGGGACAGGGAAACTACAATGAGCAGTTCTTC. It yields the protein CASSRGQGNYNEQFF.

As for this clonotype: One end of the junction is discordant with germline, which a read error may explain. CDR3 nucleotides: TGTGCCAGCGGCCAAGCAGAGGGGGCTGGCTATGGCTACACCTTC. It specifies CASGQAEGAGYGYTF. V is TRBV3-1 and J is TRBJ1-2; 7 bases are a match to TRBD1. Germline V gene lookup returns CDR1 LGHDT and CDR2 YNNKEL (reference sequence). This CDR3 has 15 amino acids.

The chain links TRBV5-1 to TRBJ1-5, with a weak D call TRBD1 (5 bases). The CDR3 runs 15 residues. CDR1 and CDR2 (germline): SGHRS, YFSETQ. V shed 5 bases and J shed 6 bases, with 18 bases lying between them. The chain's CDR3 is CASRLGTVLGQPQHF. The CDR3 region has the DNA TGCGCCAGCAGACTTGGGACCGTTCTAGGTCAGCCCCAGCATTTT.

V is TRBV4-2 and J is TRBJ2-5, with 10 bases identical to TRBD2. V shed 1 base and J 5 bases; nucleotides not matched to a gene: 10. The CDR3 has 17 amino acids. From germline, CDR1 is LGHNA and CDR2 YNFKEQ. The CDR3 sequence is CASSQVGGLAKGETQYF. In DNA form, the CDR3 reads TGTGCCAGCAGCCAAGTAGGGGGACTAGCGAAGGGGGAGACCCAGTACTTC.

This clonotype was seen more than once but under ten times. The rearrangement uses TRBV20-1 and TRBJ1-5; 7 nucleotides match TRBD1. The CDR3 is 13 residues long. Trimming at V came to 4 bases and at J to 7 bases, leaving 7 bases not matched to a gene. Germline lookup yields CDR1 DFQATT and CDR2 SNEGSKA (reference sequence). CDR3 DNA sequence: TGCAGTGCTACTGACAGGGTGGGGCAGCCCCAGCATTTT. Its translation: CSATDRVGQPQHF.

V and J are TRBV20-1 and TRBJ1-3; 7 nucleotides match TRBD1. Unmatched junction bases numbered 5, after V lost 6 bases and J lost 0 bases. Germline-derived CDR1 and CDR2 are DFQATT and SNEGSKA (reference sequence). The CDR3 runs to 14 residues. DNA for the CDR3: TGCAGTGCCTTGGGACAGCTCTCTGGAAACACCATATATTTT. Translated, it gives CSALGQLSGNTIYF.

The genes are TRBV5-1 and TRBJ1-1; D possibly corresponds to TRBD1 (5 bases). CDR1 is SGHRS and CDR2 is YFSETQ in the germline V gene. The CDR3 length is 15 residues. V was cut by 4 bases and J by 1 base, with 14 bases left in between. CDR3 region: CASSAGRGGNTEAFF. The CDR3, as DNA: TGCGCCAGCAGCGCGGGCCGGGGCGGGAACACTGAAGCTTTCTTT.

A few counts support this clonotype. The CDR3 spells CASSQGFTLTGGEKLFF. The CDR3 bases are TGTGCCAGCAGCCAAGGGTTCACCCTTACGGGGGGAGAAAAACTGTTTTTT. The chain recombines TRBV3-1 with TRBJ1-4, with a tentative D call TRBD1 (5 bases). Trimming cost V 1 base and J 8 bases, with 20 bases left between them. The CDR3 contains 17 residues. Germline V gene sequence: CDR1 LGHDT, CDR2 YNNKEL (reference sequence).

This rearrangement joins TRBV11-2 to TRBJ2-1, with 9 bases lining up with TRBD1. CDR3 length: 15 residues. CDR1 and CDR2 (germline): SGHAT, FQNNGV. Germline trimming cut 3 bases from V and 7 bases from J; bases unmatched to any gene: 7. The CDR3 nucleotides read TGTGCCAGCAGCTTGGATCGGGACAGGGTAAATGAGCAGTTCTTC. It specifies CASSLDRDRVNEQFF. Complete variable domain (other parts from reference TRBV11-2 and TRBJ2-1): EAGVAQSPRYKIIEKRQSVAFWCNPISGHATLYWYQQILGQGPKLLIQFQNNGVVDDSQLPKDRFSAERLKGVDSTLKIQPAKLEDSAVYLCASSLDRDRVNEQFFGPGTRLTVL.

There are many counts of this clonotype. The chain links TRBV5-1 to TRBJ2-5; 10 positions match TRBD1. This CDR3 has 15 amino acids. Germline CDR1 reads SGHRS; CDR2 reads YFSETQ. The junction had 4 bases not matched to a gene; V was cut back by 4 bases and J by 1 base. The CDR3 DNA reads as TGCGCCAGCAGCCCCGGGACAGGGGCCCAAGAGACCCAGTACTTC. Its protein product is CASSPGTGAQETQYF. Based on the CDR3 plus reference TRBV5-1 and TRBJ2-5, the full variable domain is KAGVTQTPRYLIKTRGQQVTLSCSPISGHRSVSWYQQTPGQGLQFLFEYFSETQRNKGNFPGRFSGRQFSNSRSEMNVSTLELGDSALYLCASSPGTGAQETQYFGPGTRLLVL.